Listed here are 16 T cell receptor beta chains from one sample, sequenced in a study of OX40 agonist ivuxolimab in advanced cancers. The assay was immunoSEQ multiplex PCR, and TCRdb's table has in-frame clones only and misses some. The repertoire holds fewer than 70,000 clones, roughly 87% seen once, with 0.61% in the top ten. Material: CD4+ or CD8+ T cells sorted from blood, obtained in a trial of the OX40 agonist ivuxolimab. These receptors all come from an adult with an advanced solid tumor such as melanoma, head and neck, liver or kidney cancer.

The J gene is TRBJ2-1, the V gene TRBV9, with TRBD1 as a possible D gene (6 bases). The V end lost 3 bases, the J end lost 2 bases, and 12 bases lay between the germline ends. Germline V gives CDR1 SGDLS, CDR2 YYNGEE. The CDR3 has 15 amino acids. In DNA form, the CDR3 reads TGTGCCAGCAGCGCCGGGACACAGACCTACAATGAGCAGTTCTTC. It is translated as CASSAGTQTYNEQFF.

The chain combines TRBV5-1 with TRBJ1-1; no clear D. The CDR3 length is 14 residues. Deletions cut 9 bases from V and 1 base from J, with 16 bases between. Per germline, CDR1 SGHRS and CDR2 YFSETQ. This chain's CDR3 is CATRLGVGNTEAFF. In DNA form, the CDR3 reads TGCGCCACCAGACTGGGTGTGGGGAACACTGAAGCTTTCTTT.

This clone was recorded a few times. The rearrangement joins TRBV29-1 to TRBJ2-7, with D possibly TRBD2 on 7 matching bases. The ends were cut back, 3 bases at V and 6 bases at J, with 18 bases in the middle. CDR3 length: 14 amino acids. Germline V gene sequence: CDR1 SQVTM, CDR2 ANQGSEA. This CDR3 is CSVDLGRGQGEQYF. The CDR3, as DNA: TGCAGCGTTGACCTGGGGCGGGGGCAAGGCGAGCAGTACTTC.

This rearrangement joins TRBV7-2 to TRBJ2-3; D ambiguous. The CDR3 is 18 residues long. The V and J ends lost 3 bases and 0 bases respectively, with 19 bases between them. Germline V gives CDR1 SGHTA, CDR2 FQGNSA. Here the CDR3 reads CASSLDPAAIGSTDTQYF. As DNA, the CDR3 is TGTGCCAGCAGCTTGGACCCCGCAGCGATTGGTAGCACAGATACGCAGTATTTT. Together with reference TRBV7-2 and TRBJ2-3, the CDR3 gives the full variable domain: GAGVSQSPSNKVTEKGKDVELRCDPISGHTALYWYRQSLGQGLEFLIYFQGNSAPDKSGLPSDRFSAERTGGSVSTLTIQRTQQEDSAVYLCASSLDPAAIGSTDTQYFGPGTRLTVL.

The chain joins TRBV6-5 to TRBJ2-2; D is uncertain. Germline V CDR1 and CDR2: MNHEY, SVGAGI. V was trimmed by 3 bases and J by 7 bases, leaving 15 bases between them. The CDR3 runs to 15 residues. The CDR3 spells CASSYRLQMGGELFF. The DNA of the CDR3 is TGTGCCAGCAGTTATAGGTTACAAATGGGCGGGGAGCTGTTTTTT.

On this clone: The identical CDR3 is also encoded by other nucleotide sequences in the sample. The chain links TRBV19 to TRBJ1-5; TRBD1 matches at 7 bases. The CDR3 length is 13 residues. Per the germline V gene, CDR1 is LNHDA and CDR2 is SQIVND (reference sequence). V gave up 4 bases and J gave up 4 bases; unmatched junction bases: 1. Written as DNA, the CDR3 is TGTGCCAGTAGTACAGGGGGAAATCAGCCCCAGCATTTT. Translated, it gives CASSTGGNQPQHF.

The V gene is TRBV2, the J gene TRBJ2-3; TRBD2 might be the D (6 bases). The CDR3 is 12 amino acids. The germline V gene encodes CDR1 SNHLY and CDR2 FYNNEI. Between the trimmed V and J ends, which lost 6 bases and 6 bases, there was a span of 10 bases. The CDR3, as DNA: TGTGCCAGCAGGCTAGCGCTGGATACGCAGTATTTT. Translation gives CASRLALDTQYF.

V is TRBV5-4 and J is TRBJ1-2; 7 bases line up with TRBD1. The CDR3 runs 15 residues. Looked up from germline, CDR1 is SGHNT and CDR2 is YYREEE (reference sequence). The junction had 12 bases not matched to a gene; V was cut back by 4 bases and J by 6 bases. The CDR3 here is CASSTERTGLNGYTF. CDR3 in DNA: TGTGCCAGCAGCACCGAACGGACAGGCCTGAATGGCTACACCTTC.

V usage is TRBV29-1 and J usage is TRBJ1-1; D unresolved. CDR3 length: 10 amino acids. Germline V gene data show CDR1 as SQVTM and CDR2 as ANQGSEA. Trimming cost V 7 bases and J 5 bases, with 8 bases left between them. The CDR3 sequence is CSGVVTEAFF. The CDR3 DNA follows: TGCAGCGGTGTGGTAACTGAAGCTTTCTTT.

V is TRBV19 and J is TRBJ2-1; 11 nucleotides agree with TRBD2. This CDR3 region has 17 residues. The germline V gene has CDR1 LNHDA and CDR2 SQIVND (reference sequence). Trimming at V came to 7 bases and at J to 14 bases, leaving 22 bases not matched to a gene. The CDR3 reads CASTPLSTSGRLLFKFF. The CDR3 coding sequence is TGTGCCAGTACCCCACTATCTACTAGCGGGAGATTGCTTTTTAAGTTCTTC.

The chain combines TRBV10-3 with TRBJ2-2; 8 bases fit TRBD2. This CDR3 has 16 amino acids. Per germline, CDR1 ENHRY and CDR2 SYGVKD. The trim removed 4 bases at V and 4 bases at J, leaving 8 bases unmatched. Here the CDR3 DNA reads TGTGCCATCAGTGTGATAGCGGGACAACTCACCGGGGAGCTGTTTTTT. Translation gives CAISVIAGQLTGELFF.

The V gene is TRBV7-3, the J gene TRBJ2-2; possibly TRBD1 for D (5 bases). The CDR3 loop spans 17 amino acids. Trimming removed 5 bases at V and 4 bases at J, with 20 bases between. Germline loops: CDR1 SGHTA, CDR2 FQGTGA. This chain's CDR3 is CASSPDSRAALTGELFF. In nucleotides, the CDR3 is TGTGCCAGCAGCCCCGACAGTAGGGCCGCCCTCACCGGGGAGCTGTTTTTT.

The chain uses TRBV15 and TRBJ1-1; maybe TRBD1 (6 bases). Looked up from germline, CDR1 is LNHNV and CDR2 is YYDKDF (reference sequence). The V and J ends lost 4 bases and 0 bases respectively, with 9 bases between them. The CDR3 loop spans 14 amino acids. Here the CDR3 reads CATSTRTVNTEAFF. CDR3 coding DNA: TGTGCCACCAGCACCCGGACAGTGAACACTGAAGCTTTCTTT.

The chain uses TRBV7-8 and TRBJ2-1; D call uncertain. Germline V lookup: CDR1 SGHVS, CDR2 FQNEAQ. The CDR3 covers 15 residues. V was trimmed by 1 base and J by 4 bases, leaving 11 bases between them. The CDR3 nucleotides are TGTGCCAGCAGCTTAGGGCGCGTGGGTTACAATGAGCAGTTCTTC. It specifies CASSLGRVGYNEQFF.

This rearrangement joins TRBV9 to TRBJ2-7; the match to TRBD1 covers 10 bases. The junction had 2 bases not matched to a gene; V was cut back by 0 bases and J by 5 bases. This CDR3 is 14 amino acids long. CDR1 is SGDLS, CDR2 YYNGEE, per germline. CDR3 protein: CASSVVGTGDEQYF. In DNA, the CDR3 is TGTGCCAGCAGCGTAGTGGGGACAGGGGACGAGCAGTACTTC.

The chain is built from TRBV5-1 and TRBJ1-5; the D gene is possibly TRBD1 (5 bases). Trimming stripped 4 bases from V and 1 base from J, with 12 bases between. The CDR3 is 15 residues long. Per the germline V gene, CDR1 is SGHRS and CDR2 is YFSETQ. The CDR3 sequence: CASSPQTGSNQPQHF. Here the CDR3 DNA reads TGCGCCAGCAGCCCTCAAACAGGAAGCAATCAGCCCCAGCATTTT.